This is a list of T cell receptor beta chains from one sample in a study of shared clonotypes between healthy human individuals. TCRdb keeps only in-frame clones here, not all; method: immunoSEQ multiplex PCR. This sample has millions of clones; 85% to 95% occur once, and the top ten carry about 0.37%. Sequenced input: naive CD4+ T cells from PBMCs. The receptors here all came from a man between 18 and 29 years old in good health. Some clones in this sample may be carry-over from other donors' samples. CDR3s include the opening cysteine and the closing phenylalanine or tryptophan. The D gene is left open where the match is weak. Rows give clone size only sometimes, using once, few, many, or a class for an expanded clone.

j_call,d_call,clone_size,v_call,cdr3_aa,cdr3_nt
TRBJ1-1,TRBD1,.,TRBV7-9,CASRGQPNTEAFF,TGTGCCAGCAGGGGACAGCCGAACACTGAAGCTTTCTTT
TRBJ1-5,.,.,TRBV4-2,CASSQTRGKGSNQPQHF,TGTGCCAGCAGCCAGACAAGGGGGAAGGGGAGCAATCAGCCCCAGCATTTT
TRBJ2-7,.,.,TRBV18,CASSPSGRTYEQYF,TGTGCCAGCTCACCATCAGGGCGAACCTACGAGCAGTACTTC
TRBJ2-1,.,.,TRBV4-2,CASSQVPRSRSEQFF,TGTGCCAGCAGCCAAGTACCAAGAAGTAGGAGTGAGCAGTTCTTC
TRBJ2-7,.,.,TRBV7-9,CASSQTRDLEQYF,TGTGCCAGCAGCCAGACTCGCGATCTCGAGCAGTACTTC
TRBJ2-7,TRBD2,.,TRBV9,CASSEAPGTSGRYNSYEQYF,TGTGCCAGCAGCGAAGCTCCCGGGACTAGCGGGAGGTACAACTCCTACGAGCAGTACTTC
TRBJ2-2,TRBD2,.,TRBV11-2,CASSLLRGRSTGELFF,TGTGCCAGCAGCTTATTGCGGGGGAGAAGTACCGGGGAGCTGTTTTTT
TRBJ2-1,TRBD2,.,TRBV7-9,CASSPQPGLAGGPNNEQFF,TGTGCCAGCAGCCCCCAACCGGGACTAGCGGGAGGGCCTAACAATGAGCAGTTCTTC
TRBJ2-5,TRBD2,once,TRBV30,CAWTEWGGFGETQYF,TGTGCCTGGACTGAATGGGGGGGTTTCGGTGAGACCCAGTACTTC
TRBJ1-1,.,few,TRBV2,CASSVRVGNTEAFF,TGTGCCAGCAGTGTCAGGGTAGGAAACACTGAAGCTTTCTTT
TRBJ2-3,TRBD1,.,TRBV7-6,CASSLRGHGTDTQYF,TGTGCCAGCAGCTTAAGGGGGCACGGGACAGATACGCAGTATTTT
TRBJ2-3,.,.,TRBV5-4,CASSFGGSTDTQYF,TGTGCCAGCAGCTTCGGCGGGAGCACAGATACGCAGTATTTT
TRBJ2-7,TRBD1,.,TRBV5-1,CASTPGQVVDEQYF,TGCGCCAGCACCCCGGGACAGGTTGTCGACGAGCAGTACTTC
TRBJ2-3,.,.,TRBV7-2,CASSLEGPHTQYF,TGTGCCAGCAGCTTAGAAGGGCCCCATACGCAGTATTTT
TRBJ1-4,.,.,TRBV5-5,CASSPRNEKLFF,TGTGCCAGCAGCCCCCGAAATGAAAAACTGTTTTTT
TRBJ2-7,TRBD2,.,TRBV6-1,CASLMPGGPAEQYF,TGTGCCAGCCTTATGCCGGGAGGGCCGGCCGAGCAGTACTTC
TRBJ1-1,TRBD1,.,TRBV6-1,CASSQGGWTEAFF,TGTGCCAGCAGCCAGGGGGGTTGGACTGAAGCTTTCTTT
TRBJ1-5,.,.,TRBV27,CASSLYFRDTKANQPQHF,TGTGCCAGCAGTTTATATTTTAGGGACACAAAAGCCAATCAGCCCCAGCATTTT
TRBJ2-3,.,.,TRBV5-1,CASSLEGGASADTQYF,TGCGCCAGCAGCTTGGAAGGGGGGGCTAGCGCAGATACGCAGTATTTT
TRBJ2-1,.,.,TRBV5-1,CASSKSGDSYNEQFF,TGCGCCAGCAGCAAGTCGGGAGACTCCTACAATGAGCAGTTCTTC
TRBJ1-2,.,.,TRBV27,CASSFSRPNYGYTF,TGTGCCAGCAGTTTTTCCAGGCCTAACTATGGCTACACCTTC
TRBJ2-3,.,.,TRBV28,CASSSPPGLGADTQYF,TGTGCCAGCAGCTCCCCGCCAGGACTGGGGGCAGATACGCAGTATTTT
TRBJ2-6,.,.,TRBV5-6,CASSFWRLGGGANVLTF,TGTGCCAGCAGCTTTTGGCGGCTCGGGGGCGGGGCCAACGTCCTGACTTTC
TRBJ2-7,.,.,TRBV30,CAWSVGVSEQYF,TGTGCCTGGAGTGTGGGGGTCAGTGAGCAGTACTTC
TRBJ2-1,.,.,TRBV10-3,CAIQNRDNEQFF,TGTGCCATACAGAACCGAGACAATGAGCAGTTCTTC
TRBJ1-1,.,.,TRBV4-1,CASSQVGVGTEAFF,TGCGCCAGCAGCCAAGTTGGGGTTGGCACTGAAGCTTTCTTT
TRBJ2-1,.,once,TRBV4-2,CASRPDRQPYNEQFF,TGTGCCAGCAGACCCGACAGGCAACCCTACAATGAGCAGTTCTTC
TRBJ1-1,.,once,TRBV27,CASSFEPGTGAFF,TGTGCCAGCAGTTTTGAGCCCGGAACAGGGGCTTTCTTT
TRBJ1-1,.,.,TRBV5-5,CASSSRGGTEAFF,TGTGCCAGCAGCTCGAGAGGTGGCACTGAAGCTTTCTTT
TRBJ2-7,TRBD1,.,TRBV13,CASSSSDRVSSYEQYF,TGTGCCAGCAGTTCGTCTGACAGGGTGAGCTCCTACGAGCAGTACTTC
TRBJ2-5,.,.,TRBV7-9,CASSVGYAQETQYF,TGTGCCAGCAGTGTGGGTTACGCACAAGAGACCCAGTACTTC
TRBJ2-5,.,.,TRBV10-1,CASSAIQETQYF,TGCGCCAGCAGTGCCATACAAGAGACCCAGTACTTC
TRBJ2-4,.,once,TRBV28,CASSLTIWGLSGQNIQYF,TGTGCCAGCAGTTTAACCATTTGGGGGTTGTCGGGGCAAAACATTCAGTACTTC
TRBJ1-2,.,.,TRBV5-4,CASSAGMASYGYTF,TGTGCCAGCAGCGCGGGGATGGCCTCCTATGGCTACACCTTC
TRBJ2-5,TRBD1,.,TRBV2,CASRTGEQETQYF,TGTGCCAGCAGGACAGGGGAACAAGAGACCCAGTACTTC
TRBJ2-1,TRBD2,.,TRBV5-1,CASSKTSGGYNEQFF,TGCGCCAGCAGCAAAACTAGCGGGGGCTACAATGAGCAGTTCTTC
TRBJ1-4,TRBD1,.,TRBV28,CASSDRALNEKLFF,TGTGCCAGCAGTGACAGGGCCCTTAATGAAAAACTGTTTTTT
TRBJ2-5,TRBD2,.,TRBV2,CASMVAGWKETQYF,TGTGCCAGCATGGTAGCGGGCTGGAAAGAGACCCAGTACTTC
TRBJ2-3,.,.,TRBV11-3,CASSLRDPDTQYF,TGTGCCAGCAGCTTAAGGGACCCAGATACGCAGTATTTT
TRBJ1-4,.,.,TRBV7-2,CASRSYGATNEKLFF,TGTGCCAGCAGGTCATATGGCGCAACTAATGAAAAACTGTTTTTT
TRBJ1-3,.,.,TRBV19,CASSRPGSGNTIYF,TGTGCCAGTAGCCGTCCCGGGTCTGGAAACACCATATATTTT
TRBJ2-5,.,.,TRBV30,CAWSPEGATQETQYF,TGTGCCTGGAGCCCCGAGGGAGCAACCCAAGAGACCCAGTACTTC
TRBJ2-3,TRBD2,.,TRBV9,CASSVVGLGGGITDTQYF,TGTGCCAGCAGCGTAGTAGGACTGGGCGGGGGGATCACAGATACGCAGTATTTT